This note documents a single T cell receptor (beta chain) sequence. What antigen it recognizes has not been identified. One base away there is no much larger clone; base qualities are not given. The data were obtained in a study of cytomegalovirus exposure and HLA in healthy donors (dated by TCRdb to the late 2010s). At the level of the whole study: An earlier analysis of roughly 570 of the donors reported 250 to 350 Gb of sequence data and about 120 million unique TCR beta sequences obtained from some 170 million T cells. Approximately 300 gigabases of sequencing data and 70 million to 85 million unique TCR sequences were included in an early release covering several hundred HLA-typed donors. Among the roughly 380 genotyped donors, around 81% belonged to the genetic ancestry cluster associated with self-reported Caucasian donors. The study was designed to test whether signatures of past pathogen exposure could be identified by cataloging public T cell receptors. Using immunosequencing, the study profiled T cell repertoires from about 610 subjects and related those repertoires to cytomegalovirus serostatus. In addition to the first cohort of 666 subjects, a separate validation cohort of around 110 different subjects was used. To predict cytomegalovirus infection status, the study brought together high-throughput TCR immunosequencing, statistical association of individual TCRs with disease status, and machine learning. A later analysis re-analyzed previously published TCR beta repertoires from approximately 670 donors and added high-resolution HLA genotyping to study TCR occurrence patterns. Rather than using new phenotypic data, the later analysis identified candidate immune exposures from TCR beta sequences and from how often those sequences occurred across donors. An earlier analysis of 500 to 650 of the donors applied high-throughput TCR beta sequencing to assess whether each TCR beta V gene segment acted as functional or pseudogenic. Alongside the repertoire data, information on donor age, sex, ethnicity and CMV serostatus was compiled. In a later genetic analysis, genome-wide SNP genotypes for about three fifths of the roughly 670 donors were used, and that subset was treated as a discovery cohort. Every repertoire in the discovery cohort had been generated on one and the same sequencing platform. Class I and class II HLA loci were covered by the typing at four-digit resolution. The number of typed donors differed by locus: about 620-630 for A, B, C, DRB1 and DQB1; 500 to 550 for DQA1; approximately 600 for DPA1; and roughly 490 for DPB1. Five DR-DQ haplotypes were treated as single units for association and clustering because of strong linkage in the cohort. On average, roughly 250,000 unique TCR beta nucleotide sequences were sequenced per donor among 398 genotyped donors of the cohort, with approximately 18% of those sequences being non-productive.

Library prep was done by the immunoSEQ multiplex PCR assay. The multiplex PCR relied on a mix of 60 forward primers for TCR Vbeta segments and 13 reverse primers for TCR Jbeta segments. The CDR3 region of rearranged TCR beta genes was amplified from genomic DNA with a multiplex PCR assay. Amplified TCR beta libraries were sequenced as 87-base-pair reads on the Illumina HiSeq System. From the authors' description of their analysis: In a later analysis, tens of millions of unique TCR beta chains were counted across the approximately 640 repertoires, and roughly 11 million of these chains were shared by at least two donors. Raw reads were error-corrected and collapsed into unique sequences by a nearest-neighbor algorithm in which closely related sequences were merged to remove PCR and sequencing errors. V, D and J gene segments were assigned by aligning CDR3 sequences to IMGT reference sequences. For a sequence to be retained, at least a six-nucleotide match to both a V gene segment and a J gene segment was required. A rearrangement counted as productive if the CDR3 had no stop codons and remained in frame with V and J, and every other rearrangement counted as non-productive. Following IMGT convention, CDR3 was defined as the stretch from the second conserved V-encoded cysteine up to the conserved J-encoded phenylalanine. The earlier analysis of about 530 of the donors excluded any sequence lacking an unambiguous match to a single V gene segment. In an earlier analysis of around 590 of the donors, a V segment was called functional when productive rearrangements were above 56.7%, and segregating when the standard deviation between donors exceeded 5%. A statistical classification framework was built to diagnose cytomegalovirus status from the catalog of TCR beta chain sequences. In a later analysis, TCR nucleotide sequences were compared against IMGT/GENE-DB human TR gene sequences so that V and J genes could be assigned. In a later analysis, CDR3 sequences and most-parsimonious VDJ recombination scenarios were assigned using the TCRdist pipeline. A later analysis defined each TCR beta chain by its CDR3 amino acid sequence plus V-gene family, and excluded reads lacking a unique V-gene family. As a way to deal with suspected cross-contamination and a sequencing artifact, a later analysis dropped more than 500 nucleotide sequences that were highly shared and had low generation probability. A later analysis calculated a clonal expansion index for each public chain from normalized within-repertoire ranks of inferred template counts. A later analysis computed generation probabilities with a VDJ recombination model fitted to out-of-frame rearrangements, and checked the results against IGoR. In a later analysis, TCR-TCR, TCR-HLA and TCR-CMV co-occurrence was scored with hypergeometric tests, and a repertoire-size bias correction was applied to TCR pairs. In a later analysis, false discovery rates were estimated by permuting HLA or CMV assignments 20 times. In a later analysis, co-occurring TCRs were grouped using DBSCAN, and TCRdist sequence similarity was added for clustering within HLA-allele-positive subsets. Repertoires with fewer than 30,000 or more than 120,000 public chains were left out of co-occurrence clustering, as were about five repertoires with anomalous nucleotide sharing. The table was pulled from immuneACCESS by TCRdb, which kept in-frame rearrangements only. Such tables lose some clones; where checked, under half of the loss comes from unresolved V genes, and the rest has no known cause. From that table come the V and J calls and clone size; the DNA was used to work out D and trimming. The sample table contains about 270,000 clones; only one count was recorded for around two thirds of them. The ten most abundant clones make up over 2% of the sample.

Deletion took 0 bases off V and 0 bases off J, with a span of 12 bases between the germline ends. The CDR3 spans 16 residues, from the cysteine through the phenylalanine. The read is trimmed to its CDR3 DNA, 48 bases read in frame from base 1. Sequences MNHNY (CDR1) and SVGAGI (CDR2) are obtained from the germline V gene (reference sequence). The cohort was made up of around 720 healthy bone marrow donors. All cohort members were sampled while nominally healthy, although unrecorded immune exposures were likely present. The donor tested CMV seronegative, placing the donor among the approximately 400 seronegative members of the cohort. Every donor gave a peripheral blood sample, and the peripheral blood mononuclear cells from that sample were used for TCR beta sequencing. Genomic DNA was extracted from the blood cell samples with the Qiagen DNeasy Blood Extraction Kit. Broad study findings and their caveats: Immune exposure information for the cohort was limited to CMV serostatus. A later genetic analysis associated a missense DCLRE1C variant with V-gene and J-gene trimming of TCR beta chains, and an independent cohort replicated the association. Compared with equally common non-associated chains, HLA-associated TCR beta chains in a later analysis were more clonally expanded and had lower generation probabilities. The cohort was sequenced for TCR beta chains only, and without alpha or paired-chain data the features that could be detected were limited. Sequencing depth was assumed to be roughly uniform across donors in the presence/absence analyses, though that assumption may not hold. In a later analysis, several top co-occurrence clusters were reported to appear linked to parvovirus B19, influenza, CMV and Epstein-Barr virus. Some 16 rarely observed V segments, including chromosome 9 orphons, were excluded from the earlier analysis of several hundred of the donors because counts were too low. When HLA alleles, especially DR and DQ, strongly co-occurred, attributing TCR associations to individual alleles was difficult. In a later genetic analysis, fewer N-insertions in productive TCRs were reported among donors in an Asian-associated ancestry cluster than the roughly 700-donor mean. The study listed 150 to 200 TCR beta chains as associated with cytomegalovirus. Most TCR sequences were observed very rarely across donors, whereas some public TCRs were present in many individuals. A cluster of highly shared sequence variants was judged likely to be a technical artifact of the sequencing pipeline. The authors suggested that the approach could potentially be generalized to other disease states and immunological phenotypes. Broadly in line with IMGT annotations, most TCR beta V segments showed up in productive rearrangements about 90% or about 30% of the time in an earlier analysis of about 500 of the donors. In a later analysis, the rate of TCR association differed among HLA loci, with DRB1 alleles having the most associated TCRs and HLA-C alleles having the fewest. Linkage disequilibrium might explain the correlated functional status among segregating V segments, but an unknown experimental factor could not be ruled out. Because HLA typing was unavailable for some donors at each locus, only the typed subset was used in association tests. The classifier was reported to diagnose cytomegalovirus status with high specificity and sensitivity in both the original cohort and the validation cohort. A few of the identified cytomegalovirus-associated TCR beta chains were confirmed in vitro to be specific for cytomegalovirus antigens. In a later analysis, most CMV-associated TCR beta chains were found to appear HLA-restricted, with HLA associations seemingly driven largely by CMV exposure. A later analysis associated about 18,000 TCR beta sequences with specific HLA alleles at a false discovery rate of 0.05. Some IMGT-functional V segments, including TRBV6-2 and TRBV6-3, could not be distinguished by the 87-base-pair reads and were therefore excluded. A further reported finding was that TCR beta sequences accurately predicted the HLA-A and HLA-B alleles for most subjects in the first cohort.

Sequenced: PBMCs. The chain uses TRBV6-6 and TRBJ2-7; TRBD2 is a possible D gene, resting on 5 matching bases. The receptor comes from a female donor in good health and CMV-seronegative. The CDR3 region reads CASSYSRGSSSYEQYF. The DNA sequence reads TGTGCCAGCAGTTACTCTCGCGGGTCGAGCTCCTACGAGCAGTACTTC.